The T cell receptor (beta chain) described here comes from a study of OX40 agonist ivuxolimab in advanced cancers. On the study more broadly: Cancers in dose escalation were hepatocellular, melanoma, renal cell and head and neck. Of mixed ages from about 20 to 90 and averaging about 56 years, the group was almost 85% male.

This CDR3 contains 15 residues. Trimming removed 1 base at V and 1 base at J, with 9 bases between. Germline assignment: CDR1 SGHAT and CDR2 FQNNGV. Overall study results and limits: The investigators did not determine what antigen specificity the expanded peripheral T cells had.

Any history of autoimmune disease or systemic immunosuppression disqualified patients. Produced via immunoSEQ multiplex PCR; TCRdb's table is partial and in-frame only. The data hold 53,000 or so clones, with about four fifths observed a single time. Points on this clone: The antigen remains undetermined.

The genes are TRBV11-2 and TRBJ2-3; D might be TRBD2 (6 bases). The receptor was isolated from an adult with an advanced solid tumor such as melanoma, head and neck, liver or kidney cancer. Sequencing was performed on CD4+ or CD8+ T cells sorted from blood, taken in a trial of the OX40 agonist ivuxolimab. CDR3 DNA sequence: TGTGCCAGCAGCTTAGGCGCGGGACGCACAGATACGCAGTATTTT. Translation gives CASSLGAGRTDTQYF.